These T cell receptor beta chains were read from a single sample in a study of T cells in Graves' hyperthyroidism and ophthalmopathy. MiXCR was run by TCRdb on the multiplex PCR reads, yielding one entry per CDR3 protein. The sample carries fewer than 450,000 distinct CDR3 sequences, over 12% recorded once. Sequencing used blood. The receptors come from a woman aged 55-69 years with Graves' ophthalmopathy. The CDR3 runs from the conserved cysteine through the conserved F or W.

j_gene,v_gene,CDR3aa
TRBJ2-1,TRBV6-1,CASRAGGRNEQFF
TRBJ1-1,TRBV28,CASRGLEMENTEAFF
TRBJ1-2,TRBV6-1,CASSGRRTQQTLYGYTF
TRBJ2-3,TRBV5-1,CASSLQSNPTDTQYF
TRBJ2-7,TRBV2,CASSLRESSYEQYF
TRBJ2-1,TRBV5-1,CASGSVEREGQGEQFF
TRBJ1-5,TRBV2,CASSEGQGVQPQHF
TRBJ2-6,TRBV20-1,CSLDRAGANVLTF
TRBJ2-2,TRBV12-3/TRBV12-4,CASSLIRTGELFF
TRBJ2-1,TRBV20-1,CSARVLAGGGNEQFF
TRBJ1-5,TRBV24-1,CATSDGRGRRNQPQHF
TRBJ2-7,TRBV29-1,CSVRRGGREQYF
TRBJ2-1,TRBV28,CASSLMWDEQFF
TRBJ2-3,TRBV28,CASSSPGLAGRDTQYF
TRBJ1-5,TRBV28,CASSFKGANQPQHF
TRBJ1-5,TRBV7-2,CASSGTYSNQPQHF
TRBJ2-1,TRBV5-1,CASSPYRGLAGANEQFF
TRBJ2-3,TRBV30,CAWRQGVADTQYF
TRBJ2-6,TRBV5-1,CASSPGTGAFSGANVLTF
TRBJ2-3,TRBV27,CASSLRVRADTQYF
.,TRBV4-2,CASASVSYNEQYF
TRBJ2-6,TRBV2,CASSPPEKGSGANVLTF
TRBJ2-5,TRBV7-3,CASSLSTPGASNQETQYF
TRBJ1-1,TRBV7-9,CASSLQGPDTEAFF
TRBJ2-1,TRBV20-1,CSAGRRDEQFF
TRBJ2-7,TRBV6-1,CASTGAGGPHEQYF
TRBJ2-4,TRBV13,CASSLSGSRGAKNIQYF
TRBJ2-5,TRBV20-1,CSGAGKQETQYF
TRBJ2-4,TRBV28,CASSLSDRGLGNIQYF
TRBJ2-7,TRBV6-1,CASSPNSSGRSSYEQYF
TRBJ2-1,TRBV28,CASSLSSVYNEQFF